This T cell receptor beta chain was recorded in a study of blood T cell repertoires in COVID-19. Study information: Some COVID-19 samples were acute and others convalescent; all came from the United States, Italy and Spain. PBMCs, B-cell-depleted T cells, or T cells provided the cDNA or gDNA that made up the material.

Original data processing: How many nucleated cells were present was estimated from reference gene primer amplification. Assay used: immunoSEQ multiplex PCR; TCRdb lists only in-frame clones, some missing. V, J and clone size are taken as reported in that table, and D and trimming were inferred from the DNA itself. The table shows tens of thousands of clones, with around 84% occurring only once. Trimming at V came to 4 bases and at J to 3 bases, leaving 7 bases not matched to a gene. The CDR3 spans 16 residues. The germline CDR1 and CDR2 sequences are LGHNA and YNFKEQ. The rearrangement links TRBV4-2 to TRBJ1-2; 11 bases are shared with TRBD1. Sequencing was done on a sample of peripheral blood. The source is a man in his sixties or seventies with acute or convalescent COVID-19. CDR3 DNA sequence: TGTGCCAGCAGCCGCCTAGGGACAGGGGGGGACTATGGCTACACCTTC. This gives the protein CASSRLGTGGDYGYTF.